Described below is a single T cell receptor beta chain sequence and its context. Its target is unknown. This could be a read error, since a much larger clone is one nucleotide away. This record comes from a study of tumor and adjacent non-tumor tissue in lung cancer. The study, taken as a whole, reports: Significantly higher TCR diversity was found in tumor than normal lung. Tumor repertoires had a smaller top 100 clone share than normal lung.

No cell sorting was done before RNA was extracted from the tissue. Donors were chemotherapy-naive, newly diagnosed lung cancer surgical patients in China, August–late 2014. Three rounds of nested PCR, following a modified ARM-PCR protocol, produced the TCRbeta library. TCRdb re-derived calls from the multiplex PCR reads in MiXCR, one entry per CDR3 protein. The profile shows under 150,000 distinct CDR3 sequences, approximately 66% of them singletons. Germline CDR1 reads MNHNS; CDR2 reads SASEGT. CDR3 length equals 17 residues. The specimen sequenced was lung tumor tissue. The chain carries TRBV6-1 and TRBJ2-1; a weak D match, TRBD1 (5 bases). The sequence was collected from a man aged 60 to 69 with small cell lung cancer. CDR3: CAISESQGYSSGNEQFF. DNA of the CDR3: TGTGCCATCAGTGAATCCCAGGGATATTCCTCCGGCAATGAGCAGTTCTTC.